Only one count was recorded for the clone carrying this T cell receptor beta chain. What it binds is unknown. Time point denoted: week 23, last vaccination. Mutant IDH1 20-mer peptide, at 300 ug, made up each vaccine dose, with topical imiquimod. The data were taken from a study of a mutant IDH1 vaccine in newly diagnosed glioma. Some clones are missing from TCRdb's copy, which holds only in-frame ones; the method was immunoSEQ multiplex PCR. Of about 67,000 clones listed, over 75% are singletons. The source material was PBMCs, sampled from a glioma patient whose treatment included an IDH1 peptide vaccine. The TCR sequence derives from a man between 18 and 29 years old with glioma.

CDR3 protein: CASSYSKDRNSGNTIYF. CDR3 nucleotide sequence: TGTGCCAGCAGTTATTCCAAGGACAGGAATTCTGGAAACACCATATATTTT. V and J are TRBV2 and TRBJ1-3, with TRBD1 matching 7 bases. V lost 5 bases to trimming and J lost 1 base; unmatched junction nucleotides: 11. CDR3 size: 17 residues. CDR1 and CDR2 (germline): SNHLY, FYNNEI.